These 18 T cell receptor beta chains were sequenced from one sample in a study of identical twins. TCRdb reprocessed the 5' RACE reads via MiXCR and lists one record per CDR3 protein. The sample yields 500,000 or so distinct CDR3 sequences, 14% seen once. These records were also assigned to another study, of yellow fever vaccine responses in identical twins.

Sequencing used CD4+ T cells sorted from blood. The receptors stem from a woman younger than 35 in good health.

This chain joins TRBV18 and TRBJ2-7; 11 bases agree with TRBD2. The CDR3 is made up of 16 amino acids. Trimming cost V 1 base and J 5 bases; bases outside gene matches: 7. The germline V gene has CDR1 KGHSH and CDR2 LQKENI. The CDR3 sequence: CASSPLTSGTHHEQYF. CDR3 DNA sequence: TGTGCCAGCTCACCACTGACTAGCGGGACTCACCACGAGCAGTACTTC.

The chain has TRBV7-9 and TRBJ2-5; 10 bases align to TRBD2. V lost 3 bases, J lost 2 bases, and 3 bases stayed unmatched. Germline V gene sequence: CDR1 SEHNR, CDR2 FQNEAQ (reference sequence). This CDR3 is built from 15 residues. CDR3: CASSFGLAEQETQYF. The CDR3 DNA is TGTGCCAGCAGCTTCGGACTAGCGGAACAAGAGACCCAGTACTTC. Together with reference TRBV7-9 and TRBJ2-5, the CDR3 gives the full variable domain: DTGVSQNPRHKITKRGQNVTFRCDPISEHNRLYWYRQTLGQGPEFLTYFQNEAQLEKSRLLSDRFSAERPKGSFSTLEIQRTEQGDSAMYLCASSFGLAEQETQYFGPGTRLLVL.

This clonotype was counted a few times. The V call is TRBV10-3, the J call TRBJ2-7; 11 bases agree with TRBD2. The CDR3 has 16 amino acids. Trimming cost V 0 bases and J 3 bases; bases outside gene matches: 4. Germline V gene data show CDR1 as ENHRY and CDR2 as SYGVKD. CDR3 nucleotides: TGTGCCATCAGTGAGTCCGCTAGCGGGGGGAACTACGAGCAGTACTTC. It yields the protein CAISESASGGNYEQYF.

Only a few counts were recorded for this clonotype. The J gene is TRBJ2-3, the V gene TRBV3-1; D might be TRBD2 (7 bases). The CDR3 contains 15 residues. Germline lookup yields CDR1 LGHDT and CDR2 YNNKEL (reference sequence). The V and J ends lost 3 bases and 3 bases respectively, with 13 bases between them. The CDR3 reads CASSQEGGHTDTQYF. CDR3 DNA sequence: TGTGCCAGCAGCCAGGAGGGGGGGCATACAGATACGCAGTATTTT.

This rearrangement joins TRBV24-1 to TRBJ2-3, with 7 bases that match TRBD1. CDR1 and CDR2 (germline): KGHDR, SFDVKD. This CDR3 region has 16 residues. The J segment lost 5 bases and the V segment lost 3 bases, leaving 10 bases of the junction unmatched. CDR3 sequence: CATSDRTGLSGDTQYF. The CDR3, as DNA: TGTGCCACCAGTGATCGGACAGGCCTCTCGGGAGATACGCAGTATTTT.

This clonotype was detected a few times. The chain has TRBV20-1 and TRBJ2-2; the D gene is possibly TRBD2 (5 bases). V was clipped by 0 bases and J by 3 bases, with 14 bases between them. Looked up from germline, CDR1 is DFQATT and CDR2 is SNEGSKA (reference sequence). The CDR3 consists of 16 residues. The chain's CDR3 is CSAREASQTYTGELFF. For the CDR3, the DNA is TGCAGTGCTAGAGAAGCTAGCCAAACATACACCGGGGAGCTGTTTTTT.

The genes are TRBV5-1 and TRBJ2-3; no clear D. CDR3 length equals 13 residues. V lost 2 bases and J 3 bases, leaving 7 bases between the germline ends. Germline values: CDR1 SGHRS, CDR2 YFSETQ. The CDR3 region is CASSFARTDTQYF. The CDR3 DNA is TGCGCCAGCAGCTTTGCTCGGACAGATACGCAGTATTTT.

This clonotype appeared a few times. The chain carries TRBV28 and TRBJ2-7; D remains ambiguous. Trimming removed 2 bases from V and 0 bases from J, with 14 bases in between. The CDR3 totals 16 residues. In germline, CDR1 is MDHEN, CDR2 SYDVKM. The CDR3 loop reads CASSLRLGRSSYEQYF. In DNA form, the CDR3 reads TGTGCCAGCAGTTTACGGCTTGGGCGGTCCTCCTACGAGCAGTACTTC. The whole variable domain, filled in from reference TRBV28 and TRBJ2-7, reads DVKVTQSSRYLVKRTGEKVFLECVQDMDHENMFWYRQDPGLGLRLIYFSYDVKMKEKGDIPEGYSVSREKKERFSLILESASTNQTSMYLCASSLRLGRSSYEQYFGPGTRLTVT.

This clonotype appeared a few times. The chain links TRBV24-1 to TRBJ2-3, with D perhaps matching TRBD2 (5 bases). The germline V gene encodes CDR1 KGHDR and CDR2 SFDVKD. The V and J ends lost 3 bases and 6 bases respectively, with 9 bases between them. There are 13 residues in the CDR3. The CDR3 sequence: CATSDGGLDTQYF. Here the CDR3 DNA reads TGTGCCACCAGTGATGGAGGACTCGATACGCAGTATTTT.

The sample holds a few counts of this clonotype. The chain employs TRBV6-5 and TRBJ1-1; TRBD1 is a possible D gene (5 bases). CDR3 length equals 11 residues. From germline, CDR1 is MNHEY and CDR2 SVGAGI. V was trimmed by 3 bases and J by 11 bases, leaving 10 bases between them. The DNA for the CDR3 is TGTGCCAGCAGTTATCAGGGCCAGGCTTTCTTT. Protein: CASSYQGQAFF.

V usage is TRBV12-3 or TRBV12-4 and J usage is TRBJ2-3; D may match TRBD1 or TRBD2 (5 bases each). Trimming stripped 6 bases from V and 6 bases from J, with 19 bases between. CDR3 length: 15 residues. DNA of the CDR3: TGTGCCAGCAGGGACGGGACGGGGAAATCTGATACGCAGTATTTT. Translated, it gives CASRDGTGKSDTQYF.

This chain links TRBV7-9 with TRBJ2-7; D is ambiguous. The CDR3 length is 15 residues. V dropped 1 base and J dropped 7 bases, with 17 bases sitting between them. The germline V gene has CDR1 SEHNR and CDR2 FQNEAQ (reference sequence). The CDR3 here is CASSLGTRQGVEQYF. The DNA for the CDR3 is TGTGCCAGCAGCTTAGGAACACGGCAAGGAGTAGAGCAGTACTTC.

The CDR3 region is CASSQDLAGARGANVLTF. CDR3 sequence (DNA): TGTGCCAGCAGCCAAGATTTGGCGGGAGCACGTGGGGCCAACGTCCTGACTTTC. The J gene is TRBJ2-6, the V gene TRBV3-1; 7 bases agree with TRBD2. Germline CDR1 and CDR2: LGHDT and YNNKEL (reference sequence). This CDR3 comprises 18 residues. Germline trimming cut 0 bases from V and 3 bases from J; bases unmatched to any gene: 8.

This chain joins TRBV12-3 or TRBV12-4 and TRBJ2-5, with a weak D call TRBD1 (5 bases). V was clipped by 7 bases and J by 1 base, with 19 bases between them. This CDR3 has 16 amino acids. The CDR3 region is CASTLGRGKGQETQYF. The CDR3 region has the DNA TGTGCCAGCACCCTCGGTAGGGGAAAGGGCCAAGAGACCCAGTACTTC.

This clonotype was seen more than once but under ten times. This chain links TRBV9 with TRBJ2-5, with 9 positions matching TRBD1. Germline lookup yields CDR1 SGDLS and CDR2 YYNGEE. The junction had 7 bases not matched to a gene; V was cut back by 3 bases and J by 4 bases. This CDR3 is built from 15 residues. The CDR3 bases are TGTGCCAGCAGCGCCGGGACAGGGTGGTCAGAGACCCAGTACTTC. Translation gives CASSAGTGWSETQYF.

The chain uses TRBV29-1 and TRBJ2-3, with TRBD2 matching 7 bases. Germline CDR1 SQVTM, CDR2 ANQGSEA. V lost 4 bases to trimming and J lost 6 bases; unmatched junction nucleotides: 7. The CDR3 length is 13 residues. The CDR3: CSVVLAGVDTQYF. The CDR3 bases are TGCAGCGTTGTGTTGGCGGGGGTGGATACGCAGTATTTT.

The chain employs TRBV2 and TRBJ2-5; D is uncertain. Germline values: CDR1 SNHLY, CDR2 FYNNEI. V lost 8 bases and J 5 bases, leaving 18 bases between the germline ends. This CDR3 has 14 residues. CDR3 loop: CASFTPRPHETQYF. DNA of the CDR3: TGTGCCAGCTTTACCCCACGGCCTCACGAGACCCAGTACTTC.

At least ten counts were recorded for this clonotype. For the CDR3, the DNA is TGTGCCAGCAGCTTAGGGAGCGGAGCGAGCTCCTACAATGAGCAGTTCTTC. Amino acids: CASSLGSGASSYNEQFF. The chain recombines TRBV7-8 with TRBJ2-1; TRBD2 might be the D (5 bases). With 1 base removed from V and 0 bases from J, the gap between germline ends came to 13 bases. The CDR3 has 17 amino acids. Germline V gene data show CDR1 as SGHVS and CDR2 as FQNEAQ.